This record covers a single TCR beta chain. The data derive from a study of CD8+ T cells in alopecia areata. Stated treatment: oral pan-JAK inhibitor, 5-10 mg twice daily. This CDR3 spans 15 amino acids. Germline assignment: CDR1 MNHNY and CDR2 SVGAGI (reference sequence). After removal of 6 bases from V and 4 bases from J, the junction contained 10 bases not matched to a gene. RNA was isolated and reverse transcribed to cDNA, the sequencing template. Profiled with immunoSEQ multiplex PCR; TCRdb holds only in-frame clones, not every one. The sample holds fewer than 200,000 clones; less than 70% are singletons and the top ten take 11% to 15%.

The sample was CD4+ T cells sorted from blood, taken at week 24, from a patient treated with tofacitinib. This receptor was identified in a human donor with alopecia areata. V usage is TRBV6-6 and J usage is TRBJ2-7; 9 bases map to TRBD2. CDR3 sequence: CASSLVGGGAYEQYF. In DNA form, the CDR3 reads TGTGCCAGCAGCCTCGTGGGCGGGGGGGCATACGAGCAGTACTTC.